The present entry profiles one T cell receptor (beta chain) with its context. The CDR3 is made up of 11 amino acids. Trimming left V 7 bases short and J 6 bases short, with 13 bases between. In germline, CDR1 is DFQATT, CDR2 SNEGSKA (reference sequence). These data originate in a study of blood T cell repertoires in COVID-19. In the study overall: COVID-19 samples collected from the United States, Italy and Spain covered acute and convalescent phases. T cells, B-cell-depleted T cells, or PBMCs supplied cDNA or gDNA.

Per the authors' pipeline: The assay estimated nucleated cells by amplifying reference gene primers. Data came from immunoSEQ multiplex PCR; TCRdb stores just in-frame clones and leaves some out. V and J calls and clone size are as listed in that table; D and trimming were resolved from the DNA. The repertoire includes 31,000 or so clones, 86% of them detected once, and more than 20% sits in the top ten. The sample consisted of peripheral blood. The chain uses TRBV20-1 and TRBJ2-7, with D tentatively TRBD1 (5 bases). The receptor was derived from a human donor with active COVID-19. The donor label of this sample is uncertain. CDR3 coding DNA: TGCAGTGGTTTATGGGGCGGCGAGCAGTACTTC. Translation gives CSGLWGGEQYF.